A single sample gave rise to the 5 T cell receptor beta chains below, sequenced in a study of a mutant IDH1 vaccine in newly diagnosed glioma. Indicated time point: week 35, safety follow-up. Alongside topical imiquimod, each dose of vaccine comprised 300 ug of mutant IDH1 20-mer peptide. Their antigens are not known. Some clones are missing from TCRdb's copy, which holds only in-frame ones; the method was immunoSEQ multiplex PCR. This table holds fewer than 90,000 clones, around 82% found once. The sample consisted of PBMCs, taken from a glioma patient whose treatment included an IDH1 peptide vaccine. The receptors originated from a man aged 18 to 29 with glioma.

The rearrangement uses TRBV7-9 and TRBJ1-1; D gene ambiguous. Germline V gene lookup returns CDR1 SEHNR and CDR2 FQNEAQ (reference sequence). The CDR3 has 14 amino acids. Trimming removed 2 bases from V and 1 base from J, with 8 bases in between. CDR3 sequence (DNA): TGTGCCAGCAGCTTACTGATATGGAACACTGAAGCTTTCTTT. It yields the protein CASSLLIWNTEAFF.

The rearrangement links TRBV5-1 to TRBJ2-2; the match to TRBD1 covers 8 bases. Germline V lookup: CDR1 SGHRS, CDR2 YFSETQ. The junction had 12 bases not matched to a gene; V was cut back by 4 bases and J by 7 bases. There are 16 residues in the CDR3. CDR3 coding DNA: TGCGCCAGCAGCGCCACAGGGGGAAGTAGCAGCGGGGAGCTGTTTTTT. Translated: CASSATGGSSSGELFF.

The rearrangement uses TRBV11-2 and TRBJ2-7, with TRBD2 as a possible D gene (5 bases). Trimming took 3 bases from V and 2 from J, leaving 14 bases between them. Germline CDR1 is SGHAT and CDR2 is FQNNGV. The CDR3 extends over 15 amino acids. The CDR3 DNA is TGTGCCAGCAGCTTTAATCGCGGGTCGACCTACGAGCAGTACTTC. Translation gives CASSFNRGSTYEQYF.

This chain's CDR3 is CASSSGLEKLFF. CDR3 sequence (DNA): TGTGCCAGCAGTTCGGGGCTTGAAAAACTGTTTTTT. J is TRBJ1-4 and V is TRBV27; possible D gene TRBD1, 5 bases. The CDR3 loop spans 12 amino acids. CDR1 and CDR2 from the germline V gene are MNHEY and SMNVEV (reference sequence). V lost 4 bases, J lost 7 bases, and 7 bases lay in between.

The V and J genes are TRBV25-1 and TRBJ2-6, with D perhaps matching TRBD1 or TRBD2 (5 bases each). This CDR3 comprises 14 residues. CDR1 and CDR2 (germline): MGHDK, SYGVNS. The V and J ends lost 4 bases and 2 bases respectively, with 6 bases between them. The CDR3 region is CASSVGAGANVLTF. The CDR3 nucleotides read TGTGCCAGCAGTGTGGGGGCTGGGGCCAACGTCCTGACTTTC.